The 9 T cell receptor beta chains below were found in one sample sequenced in a study of early T cells in non-severe SARS-CoV-2 infection. TCRdb recomputed calls from the 5' RACE reads with MiXCR, one row per CDR3 protein. This table holds tens of thousands of distinct CDR3 sequences, about 10% found once. Source material: whole blood. The receptor set was obtained from an adult who was a healthcare worker with PCR-confirmed SARS-CoV-2 infection or an uninfected control (not recorded which).

This clonotype was found a few times. CDR3 sequence: CASIAGTSGYEQYF. The CDR3 nucleotides read TGTGCCAGCATCGCCGGGACTAGCGGTTACGAGCAGTACTTC. The chain employs TRBV6-2 or TRBV6-3 and TRBJ2-7; TRBD2 aligns across 11 bases. With 7 bases clipped from V and 4 bases from J, the junction kept 6 bases outside the gene matches. The length of the CDR3 is 14 residues. Germline V lookup: CDR1 MNHEY, CDR2 SVGEGT.

This clonotype was observed many times. The chain uses TRBV20-1 and TRBJ2-3, with 7 positions matching TRBD2. From germline, CDR1 is DFQATT and CDR2 SNEGSKA (reference sequence). Trimming took 0 bases from V and 0 from J; bases not matched to a gene: 15. This CDR3 spans 19 amino acids. DNA for the CDR3: TGCAGTGCTAGAGATCGCAGGGTTTGGGCGGGAGCTAGCACAGATACGCAGTATTTT. It encodes CSARDRRVWAGASTDTQYF.

This clonotype came up a few times. V usage is TRBV7-8 and J usage is TRBJ1-2; 7 positions match TRBD1. CDR3 length: 15 amino acids. V shed 2 bases, J shed 2 bases, and the junction held 5 bases outside the gene matches. The germline CDR1 and CDR2 sequences are SGHVS and FQNEAQ. DNA of the CDR3: TGTGCCAGCAGCTTATGGGCGGGACAGAACTATGGCTACACCTTC. Its translation is CASSLWAGQNYGYTF.

This clonotype was seen more than once but under ten times. This rearrangement joins TRBV5-1 to TRBJ1-1, with 8 bases aligning to TRBD1. The CDR3 totals 15 residues. The V gene's germline CDR1 is SGHRS and CDR2 YFSETQ. The ends lost 4 bases at V and 5 bases at J; junction bases unmatched: 10. CDR3 loop: CASSPTGRGPTEAFF. The CDR3 nucleotides are TGCGCCAGCAGCCCGACTGGCAGGGGGCCGACTGAAGCTTTCTTT.

This chain links TRBV7-2 with TRBJ2-7; TRBD2 is a possible D gene (5 bases). This CDR3 has 14 residues. CDR1 SGHTA and CDR2 FQGNSA come from the germline V gene. Trimming cost V 4 bases and J 5 bases, with 15 bases left between them. The CDR3 DNA reads as TGTGCCAGCAGCTCCCCGGTCTTCGGGGACGAGCAGTACTTC. Translation gives CASSSPVFGDEQYF.

This clonotype was seen repeatedly, ten times or more. The V call is TRBV12-3 or TRBV12-4, the J call TRBJ1-4; D remains ambiguous. The V end was cut by 5 bases, the J end by 7 bases, with 8 bases between. This CDR3 is built from 12 residues. CDR3: CASSPSGEKLFF. CDR3 nucleotides: TGTGCCAGCAGTCCATCGGGTGAAAAACTGTTTTTT.

This clonotype was seen many times. The V gene is TRBV4-1, the J gene TRBJ2-5, with 7 bases that match TRBD1. Per germline, CDR1 MGHRA and CDR2 YSYEKL. This CDR3 comprises 13 residues. Trimming took 5 bases from V and 3 from J; bases not matched to a gene: 3. The CDR3 protein is CASSVGQKETQYF. CDR3 sequence (DNA): TGCGCCAGCAGCGTGGGACAGAAAGAGACCCAGTACTTC.

This clonotype was seen repeatedly, ten times or more. The chain is built from TRBV13 and TRBJ2-7; perhaps TRBD1 as D (6 bases). From germline, CDR1 is PRHDT and CDR2 FYEKMQ (reference sequence). This CDR3 region has 10 residues. Trimming took 10 bases from V and 6 from J, leaving 10 bases between them. The DNA of the CDR3 is TGTGCCAACTCACAGGGCGAGCAGTACTTC. This sequence encodes CANSQGEQYF.

This clonotype was observed many times. This sequence joins TRBV20-1 and TRBJ2-4, with 8 bases aligning to TRBD1. V lost 7 bases, J lost 0 bases, and 14 bases stayed unmatched. The CDR3 totals 17 residues. CDR1 and CDR2 (germline): DFQATT, SNEGSKA (reference sequence). This CDR3 reads CSGSGTGTLVAKNIQYF. The DNA for the CDR3 is TGCAGTGGCTCCGGGACAGGAACCTTAGTAGCCAAAAACATTCAGTACTTC.